These 15 T cell receptor beta chains were all obtained from the same sample, sequenced in a study of beta chain features in type 1 diabetes. The isolated RNA, all of it, was reverse transcribed, so expressed TCRB transcripts were what got sequenced. Sequenced by immunoSEQ multiplex PCR; TCRdb stores in-frame clones only, minus some. The sample shows 350,000 to 400,000 clones, over 12% of them seen only once. Sequencing was done on a sample of naive CD4+ T cells from blood. These receptors all stem from a woman aged 18-29 years in good health.

J is TRBJ2-3 and V is TRBV14, with D possibly matching TRBD1 (5 bases). Germline values: CDR1 SGHDN, CDR2 FVKESK. The V end lost 1 base, the J end lost 0 bases, and 14 bases lay between the germline ends. The CDR3 runs to 17 residues. The chain's CDR3 is CASSQGTTALSTDTQYF. For the CDR3, the DNA is TGTGCCAGCAGCCAAGGGACGACAGCACTTAGCACAGATACGCAGTATTTT.

This clone showed up just a few times. The V and J genes are TRBV30 and TRBJ2-1, with a weak D call TRBD2 (5 bases). V shed 0 bases and J shed 11 bases, with 11 bases lying between them. The CDR3 spans 12 residues. Looked up from germline, CDR1 is GTSNPN and CDR2 is SVGIG (reference sequence). The CDR3 DNA reads as TGTGCCTGGAGTGTCTCGGGGTTTAAGCAGTTCTTC. It translates to CAWSVSGFKQFF.

This chain links TRBV4-1 with TRBJ2-6, with 11 bases lining up with TRBD2. The CDR3 is made up of 18 amino acids. J lost 5 bases, V lost 2 bases, and 8 bases had no gene match. CDR1 MGHRA and CDR2 YSYEKL come from the germline V gene. Written as DNA, the CDR3 is TGCGCCAGCAGCCAAACTAGCGGGAGCGGGTCCCGGGCCAACGTCCTGACTTTC. It specifies CASSQTSGSGSRANVLTF.

The CDR3 spells CASRSGGDTQYF. The CDR3 DNA sequence: TGTGCCAGCAGATCAGGGGGGGATACGCAGTATTTT. V is TRBV28 and J is TRBJ2-3; possibly TRBD1 for D (7 bases). CDR3 length: 12 amino acids. V was shortened by 6 bases and J by 6 bases, with 10 bases between the two germline ends. Per the germline V gene, CDR1 is MDHEN and CDR2 is SYDVKM. Filled out from reference TRBV28 and TRBJ2-3, the complete variable domain reads DVKVTQSSRYLVKRTGEKVFLECVQDMDHENMFWYRQDPGLGLRLIYFSYDVKMKEKGDIPEGYSVSREKKERFSLILESASTNQTSMYLCASRSGGDTQYFGPGTRLTVL.

This clone was observed a handful of times. This sequence joins TRBV18 and TRBJ2-3; 7 bases match TRBD1. CDR3 length: 17 amino acids. V shed 0 bases, J shed 2 bases, and the junction held 8 bases outside the gene matches. Germline lookup yields CDR1 KGHSH and CDR2 LQKENI. This CDR3 is CASSPPQGTEFTDTQYF. The CDR3 DNA reads as TGTGCCAGCTCACCACCTCAAGGGACAGAATTCACAGATACGCAGTATTTT. Full variable domain (missing parts from reference TRBV18 and TRBJ2-3): NAGVMQNPRHLVRRRGQEARLRCSPMKGHSHVYWYRQLPEEGLKFMVYLQKENIIDESGMPKERFSAEFPKEGPSILRIQQVVRGDSAAYFCASSPPQGTEFTDTQYFGPGTRLTVL.

This clone has a handful of counts. V gene TRBV12-5 combines with J gene TRBJ2-5, with 7 bases lining up with TRBD2. The CDR3 has 14 residues. CDR1 is LGHNT and CDR2 is FRNRAP in the germline V gene. The V gene end was trimmed by 1 base and the J gene end by 5 bases; junction bases not matched to a gene: 4. The CDR3 sequence: CASGLGLAVETQYF. The CDR3 DNA reads TGTGCTAGTGGTTTGGGACTAGCCGTGGAGACCCAGTACTTC.

The chain joins TRBV11-2 to TRBJ2-2; 7 bases map to TRBD2. Trimming at V came to 0 bases and at J to 6 bases, leaving 4 bases not matched to a gene. This CDR3 region has 15 residues. The germline gives CDR1 SGHAT, CDR2 FQNNGV. Here the CDR3 DNA reads TGTGCCAGCAGCTTAGAGCAAGCGGGGTCCGGGGAGCTGTTTTTT. Encoded protein: CASSLEQAGSGELFF.

The rearrangement joins TRBV2 to TRBJ2-2; D gene ambiguous. Trimming took off 6 bases at V and 5 bases at J, with 7 bases between the two ends. Per germline, CDR1 SNHLY and CDR2 FYNNEI. The CDR3 spans 12 residues. The CDR3 DNA is TGTGCCAGCAGCCGAGGTACCGGGGAGCTGTTTTTT. Protein product: CASSRGTGELFF.

The chain has TRBV27 and TRBJ2-1; TRBD2 agrees at 12 bases. CDR1 and CDR2 from the germline V gene are MNHEY and SMNVEV (reference sequence). After removal of 6 bases from V and 10 bases from J, the junction contained 10 bases not matched to a gene. The CDR3 spans 15 residues. The CDR3 DNA follows: TGTGCCAGCAGGGTTGGCGCTAGCGGGAGGGCAGAGCAGTTCTTC. Translation: CASRVGASGRAEQFF.

This clone has more than one count but fewer than ten. The CDR3 here is CASSSRGGVNTEAFF. The CDR3 bases are TGTGCCAGCAGTTCCCGGGGAGGGGTGAACACTGAAGCTTTCTTT. The rearrangement uses TRBV6-5 and TRBJ1-1, with D possibly TRBD1 on 5 matching bases. Trimming stripped 4 bases from V and 0 bases from J, with 12 bases between. This CDR3 has 15 residues. Per the germline V gene, CDR1 is MNHEY and CDR2 is SVGAGI.

The V gene is TRBV7-9, the J gene TRBJ2-5; 8 nucleotides match TRBD1. Germline trimming cut 3 bases from V and 4 bases from J; bases unmatched to any gene: 10. Germline V CDR1 and CDR2: SEHNR, FQNEAQ (reference sequence). This CDR3 spans 16 amino acids. The CDR3 DNA sequence: TGTGCCAGCAGCTTCGGACAGGGAATAGACGGAGAGACCCAGTACTTC. Amino acid sequence: CASSFGQGIDGETQYF.

This chain uses TRBV28 with TRBJ1-5; no clear D gene. Trimming shortened V by 5 bases and J by 2 bases, and 25 bases separated the two germline ends. CDR1 MDHEN and CDR2 SYDVKM come from the germline V gene. The CDR3 contains 19 residues. The CDR3 DNA follows: TGTGCCAGCAGTCACTCCGGTTCCGTTCGGGGTCTTGGCAATCAGCCCCAGCATTTT. This translates into CASSHSGSVRGLGNQPQHF.

This clone has a handful of counts. The rearrangement joins TRBV25-1 to TRBJ2-6, with D maybe TRBD2 (5 bases). V was trimmed by 3 bases and J by 0 bases, leaving 15 bases between them. Germline loops: CDR1 MGHDK, CDR2 SYGVNS. The CDR3 has 18 residues. The CDR3 region is CASSEVGVGSSGANVLTF. CDR3 sequence (DNA): TGTGCCAGCAGTGAGGTGGGAGTAGGTTCCTCTGGGGCCAACGTCCTGACTTTC.

The rearrangement links TRBV9 to TRBJ1-2; D is possibly TRBD1 (5 bases). The germline gives CDR1 SGDLS, CDR2 YYNGEE. V shed 6 bases and J shed 2 bases, with 11 bases lying between them. The CDR3 totals 13 residues. In nucleotides, the CDR3 is TGTGCCAGCAAACCAGACAGCAACTATGGCTACACCTTC. Translating it yields CASKPDSNYGYTF.

The table lists this clone with a few counts. The V and J genes are TRBV7-9 and TRBJ1-1; D is uncertain. CDR1 and CDR2 (germline): SEHNR, FQNEAQ (reference sequence). V dropped 3 bases and J dropped 2 bases, with 7 bases sitting between them. This CDR3 has 13 residues. The CDR3 sequence: CASSFNSNTEAFF. The CDR3 DNA sequence: TGTGCCAGCAGCTTTAACAGCAACACTGAAGCTTTCTTT.